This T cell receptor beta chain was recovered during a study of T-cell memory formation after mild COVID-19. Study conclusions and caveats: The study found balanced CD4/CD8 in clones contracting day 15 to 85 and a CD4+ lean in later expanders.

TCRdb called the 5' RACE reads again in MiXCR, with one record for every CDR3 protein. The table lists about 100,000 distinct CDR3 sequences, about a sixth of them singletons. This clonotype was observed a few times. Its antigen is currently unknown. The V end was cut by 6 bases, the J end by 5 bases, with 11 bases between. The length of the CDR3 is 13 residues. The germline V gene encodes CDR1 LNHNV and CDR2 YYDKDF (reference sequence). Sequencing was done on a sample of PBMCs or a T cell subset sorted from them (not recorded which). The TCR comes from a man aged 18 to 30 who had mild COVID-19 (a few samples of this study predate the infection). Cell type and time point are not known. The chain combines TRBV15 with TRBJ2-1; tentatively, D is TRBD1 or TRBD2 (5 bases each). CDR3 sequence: CATRPGPHNEQFF. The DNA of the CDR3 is TGTGCCACCAGACCGGGACCGCACAATGAGCAGTTCTTC.